One sample yielded the 20 T cell receptor beta chains listed below, sequenced in a study of quantifying T cell responses using KT2 cells (dated by TCRdb to about 2017). About the full investigation: RNA was DNase-treated and reverse transcribed with TCR alpha and beta constant-region primers, mostly using SuperScript III.

Libraries came from UMI-ligation and nested PCR. Reads for this sample came from an Illumina MiSeq. A single-stranded oligonucleotide bearing the Illumina SP2 sequence and a UMI was ligated to the 3' end of the cDNA with T4 RNA ligase 1. PCR1 used three to five cycles (98 degrees C 15 s, 69 degrees C 30 s, 72 degrees C 40 s), and the beta primer was an equimolar mix of RC1.1 and RC1.2 that covered TRBC1 and TRBC2. The public reads were quality trimmed at Q25 with fastp and then assembled into clones with MiXCR by TCRdb, keeping productive beta chains. Entries that share a CDR3 protein sequence are merged under the most common genes and DNA. Present in this sample are approximately 60,000 distinct CDR3 sequences, 12% of which were seen just once. Clones ranked in the top ten supply 9.4% of the sample. The sample consisted of PBMCs spiked with cells of the T cell clone KT2. These receptors were taken from a human donor.

V gene TRBV10-3 combines with J gene TRBJ2-3; 8 bases map to TRBD1. Germline assignment: CDR1 ENHRY and CDR2 SYGVKD. Trimming took 6 bases from V and 3 from J; bases not matched to a gene: 5. The CDR3 totals 14 residues. The CDR3 sequence is CAIRRTGWTDTQYF. The DNA for the CDR3 is TGTGCCATCAGAAGGACAGGGTGGACAGATACGCAGTATTTT.

This clonotype was seen repeatedly, ten times or more. V and J are TRBV6-4 and TRBJ2-2; 7 positions match TRBD2. Germline CDR1 is MRHNA and CDR2 is SNTAGT. The CDR3 extends over 14 amino acids. V dropped 6 bases and J dropped 5; count of bases not matched to a gene: 6. The CDR3 bases are TGTGCCAGCAGCGCCGGACTAGAGACCGGGGAGCTGTTTTTT. Translation: CASSAGLETGELFF.

The chain has TRBV7-9 and TRBJ1-1; 8 nucleotides line up with TRBD1. This CDR3 is built from 14 residues. Germline V CDR1 and CDR2: SEHNR, FQNEAQ (reference sequence). J gave up 11 bases and V 2 bases, and 10 bases lay outside the gene matches. The CDR3 loop is CASSLRAGGLGAFF. CDR3 nucleotide sequence: TGTGCCAGCAGCTTAAGGGCAGGGGGCTTGGGTGCTTTCTTT.

At least ten counts were recorded for this clonotype. The chain is built from TRBV2 and TRBJ1-4; D is perhaps TRBD1 (6 bases). Trimming cost V 7 bases and J 2 bases, with 11 bases left between them. Germline values: CDR1 SNHLY, CDR2 FYNNEI. The CDR3 extends over 14 amino acids. The CDR3 coding sequence is TGTGCCAGCAACCCCAGGGGCACTAATGAAAAACTGTTTTTT. Translated: CASNPRGTNEKLFF.

This chain connects TRBV20-1 to TRBJ2-1; 7 nucleotides agree with TRBD1. With 0 bases clipped from V and 7 bases from J, the junction kept 9 bases outside the gene matches. The CDR3 sequence is 15 residues long. Germline loops: CDR1 DFQATT, CDR2 SNEGSKA (reference sequence). The DNA of the CDR3 is TGCAGTGCTAGAGATAGAGGGGGCAAATTTAATGAGCAGTTCTTC. This gives the protein CSARDRGGKFNEQFF.

This clonotype was detected a few times. The chain is built from TRBV6-2 or TRBV6-3 and TRBJ2-7; 8 positions agree with TRBD1. Trimming removed 5 bases from V and 2 bases from J; junction bases left unmatched: 8. The CDR3 loop spans 15 amino acids. Germline CDR1 MNHEY, CDR2 SVGEGT. The CDR3 nucleotides are TGTGCCAGCAGTACCTCAGGGGGCGCCGCCTACGAGCAGTACTTC. Protein sequence: CASSTSGGAAYEQYF.

The chain is built from TRBV9 and TRBJ2-5; TRBD2 matches 9 bases. Germline V lookup: CDR1 SGDLS, CDR2 YYNGEE. The CDR3 loop spans 15 amino acids. V was pared by 4 bases and J by 5 bases, with 9 bases of the junction left unmatched. The chain's CDR3 is CASSLVSGSSETQYF. DNA for the CDR3: TGTGCCAGCAGCTTAGTTAGCGGGAGTTCGGAGACCCAGTACTTC.

About this clonotype itself: A much larger clone lies a single base off, so this may be a read error. This chain links TRBV12-3 or TRBV12-4 with TRBJ2-7, with a possible D match to TRBD2 (6 bases). The CDR3 has 12 amino acids. The CDR3 DNA reads TGTGCCAGCAGTAGGGACTCCTACGAGCTGTACTTC. Amino acids: CASSRDSYELYF.

The chain combines TRBV7-7 with TRBJ2-4, with TRBD1 matching over 11 bases. V dropped 0 bases and J dropped 3; count of bases not matched to a gene: 4. CDR3 length: 17 residues. Germline V lookup: CDR1 SSHAT, CDR2 FNYEAQ (reference sequence). The CDR3 DNA reads TGTGCCAGCAGCTTAGCGGACAGGGGGCAAGGCAAAAACATTCAGTACTTC. Translating gives CASSLADRGQGKNIQYF.

In its sample, this clonotype was seen a few times. The J gene is TRBJ1-2, the V gene TRBV5-1; 10 nucleotides align to TRBD1. Unmatched junction bases numbered 6, after V lost 4 bases and J lost 3 bases. Germline V gene data show CDR1 as SGHRS and CDR2 as YFSETQ. The CDR3 is 15 amino acids. CDR3 nucleotide sequence: TGCGCCAGCAGCCCCACGACAGGGGGCGACTATGGCTACACCTTC. Translated, it gives CASSPTTGGDYGYTF.

This clonotype was detected ten times or more. The V and J genes are TRBV18 and TRBJ2-3, with 15 nucleotides matching TRBD2. V lost 3 bases to trimming and J lost 3 bases; unmatched junction nucleotides: 4. CDR1 KGHSH and CDR2 LQKENI come from the germline V gene. This CDR3 is built from 17 residues. CDR3 sequence (DNA): TGTGCCAGCTCACCCCAGGGACTAGCGGGAGGAACAGATACGCAGTATTTT. The encoded protein is CASSPQGLAGGTDTQYF. Filled out from reference TRBV18 and TRBJ2-3, the complete variable domain reads NAGVMQNPRHLVRRRGQEARLRCSPMKGHSHVYWYRQLPEEGLKFMVYLQKENIIDESGMPKERFSAEFPKEGPSILRIQQVVRGDSAAYFCASSPQGLAGGTDTQYFGPGTRLTVL.

This clonotype was seen a few times. The rearrangement links TRBV24-1 to TRBJ2-1; D ambiguous. There are 13 residues in the CDR3. The V end lost 5 bases, the J end lost 10 bases, and 14 bases lay between the germline ends. Germline loops: CDR1 KGHDR, CDR2 SFDVKD. The CDR3 nucleotides read TGTGCCACCAGTGGACGCGTTGTGGGGGAGCAGTTCTTC. It yields the protein CATSGRVVGEQFF.

This clonotype was counted ten times or more. V usage is TRBV7-9 and J usage is TRBJ2-1; possibly TRBD2 for D (6 bases). V lost 1 base and J lost 0, with 7 bases in between. This CDR3 has 15 amino acids. In germline, CDR1 is SEHNR, CDR2 FQNEAQ (reference sequence). CDR3 sequence reads: CASSLDGSSYNEQFF. The CDR3 DNA reads TGTGCCAGCAGCTTAGACGGGAGCTCCTACAATGAGCAGTTCTTC.

V gene TRBV6-5 combines with J gene TRBJ2-2; D perhaps matches TRBD2 (5 bases). With 6 bases removed from V and 4 bases from J, the gap between germline ends came to 9 bases. CDR3 length: 13 amino acids. Germline V CDR1 and CDR2: MNHEY, SVGAGI. The CDR3 region is CASRLDGTGELFF. Here the CDR3 DNA reads TGTGCCAGCAGACTAGATGGCACCGGGGAGCTGTTTTTT.

V usage is TRBV29-1 and J usage is TRBJ2-3; 11 bases are a match to TRBD2. Germline CDR1 is SQVTM and CDR2 is ANQGSEA. This CDR3 has 15 amino acids. V lost 6 bases, J lost 6 bases, and 11 bases stayed unmatched. The CDR3 DNA reads TGCAGCGTGGACGGGACTAGCGGAGCTCGGGATACGCAGTATTTT. It specifies CSVDGTSGARDTQYF.

This clonotype has at least ten counts. This chain links TRBV14 with TRBJ2-1; 8 bases match TRBD1. The trim removed 2 bases at V and 7 bases at J, leaving 19 bases unmatched. This CDR3 has 19 residues. CDR1 SGHDN and CDR2 FVKESK come from the germline V gene. The CDR3 sequence: CASSQTRYRGERTGNEQFF. In nucleotides, the CDR3 is TGTGCCAGCAGCCAAACCCGATACAGGGGGGAGAGGACAGGGAATGAGCAGTTCTTC. Full variable domain (remainder filled in from reference TRBV14 and TRBJ2-1): EAGVTQFPSHSVIEKGQTVTLRCDPISGHDNLYWYRRVMGKEIKFLLHFVKESKQDESGMPNNRFLAERTGGTYSTLKVQPAELEDSGVYFCASSQTRYRGERTGNEQFFGPGTRLTVL.

In its sample, this clonotype was seen a few times. V and J are TRBV27 and TRBJ2-7; D is unresolved. The V end lost 5 bases, the J end lost 3 bases, and 8 bases lay between the germline ends. The CDR3 is 12 amino acids. Germline V gives CDR1 MNHEY, CDR2 SMNVEV (reference sequence). For the CDR3, the DNA is TGTGCCAGCAGTCCAACTAACTACGAGCAGTACTTC. The encoded protein is CASSPTNYEQYF.

The chain employs TRBV20-1 and TRBJ1-6; D is unclear. Germline CDR1 reads DFQATT; CDR2 reads SNEGSKA (reference sequence). CDR3 length equals 14 residues. Trimming took off 3 bases at V and 7 bases at J, with 13 bases between the two ends. The CDR3, as DNA: TGCAGTGCTAGCCGCGAGGGTGGCAATTCACCCCTCCACTTT. It is translated as CSASREGGNSPLHF.

This clonotype showed up just a few times. V is TRBV20-1 and J is TRBJ2-3; D is possibly TRBD2 (6 bases). Trimming stripped 6 bases from V and 10 bases from J, with 14 bases between. CDR1 is DFQATT and CDR2 is SNEGSKA in the germline V gene (reference sequence). The CDR3 is 11 residues long. The CDR3 reads CSANPSEAQYF. The CDR3 nucleotides read TGCAGTGCGAACCCTAGCGAGGCGCAGTATTTT.

Ten or more counts support this clonotype. The V call is TRBV7-2, the J call TRBJ2-1; D ambiguous. The CDR3 consists of 17 residues. V was shortened by 6 bases and J by 4 bases, with 22 bases between the two germline ends. In germline, CDR1 is SGHTA, CDR2 FQGNSA. The CDR3 region is CASRYLPGSRLYNEQFF. As DNA, the CDR3 is TGTGCCAGCAGATACCTCCCTGGTTCGCGTCTTTACAATGAGCAGTTCTTC.